This TCR beta chain was sequenced for a study of long-term antiretroviral therapy in people with HIV. Broader study findings: The study collected no data on ART adherence, viral resistance or therapy changes. The ART regimens used between the mid-2000s and the late 2010s may be less effective than current ones.

HIV-positive participants were all treated in the United States. It was version v3.0 of the immunoSEQ assay that was run at survey level. The protocol was immunoSEQ multiplex PCR, while the TCRdb copy is restricted to in-frame clones and leaves out a portion. The top ten hold 3.9% of the sample, which has around 40,000 clones, about 86% seen once. Comment on this clone: The antigen remains unidentified.

The sequence came from a woman aged 18 to 35 with HIV. The source was unsorted PBMCs, collected just before starting antiretroviral therapy.

CDR3 region: CASSLMDREQFF. The CDR3 DNA reads TGTGCCAGCAGTTTAATGGACAGGGAGCAGTTCTTC. This chain links TRBV28 with TRBJ2-1; 7 bases agree with TRBD1. V lost 2 bases and J lost 10; bases outside the gene matches: 2. Germline lookup yields CDR1 MDHEN and CDR2 SYDVKM. This CDR3 has 12 amino acids.